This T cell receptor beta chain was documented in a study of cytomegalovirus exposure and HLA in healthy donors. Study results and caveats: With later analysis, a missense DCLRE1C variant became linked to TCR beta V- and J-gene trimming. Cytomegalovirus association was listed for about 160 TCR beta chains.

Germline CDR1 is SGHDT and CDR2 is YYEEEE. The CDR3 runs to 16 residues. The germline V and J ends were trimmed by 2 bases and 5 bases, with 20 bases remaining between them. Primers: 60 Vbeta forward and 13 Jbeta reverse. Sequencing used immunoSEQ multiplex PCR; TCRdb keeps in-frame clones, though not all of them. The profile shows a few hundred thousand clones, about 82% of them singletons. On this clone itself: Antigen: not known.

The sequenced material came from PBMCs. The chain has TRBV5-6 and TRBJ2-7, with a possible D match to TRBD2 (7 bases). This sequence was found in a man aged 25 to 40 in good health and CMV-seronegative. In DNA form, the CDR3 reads TGTGCCAGCAGCTTTGGGCCGGGGGGCGCTGGGAACGAGCAGTACTTC. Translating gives CASSFGPGGAGNEQYF. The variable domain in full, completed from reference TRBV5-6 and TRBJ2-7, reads DAGVTQSPTHLIKTRGQQVTLRCSPKSGHDTVSWYQQALGQGPQFIFQYYEEEERQRGNFPDRFSGHQFPNYSSELNVNALLLGDSALYLCASSFGPGGAGNEQYFGPGTRLTVT.